A single sample gave rise to the 9 T cell receptor beta chains below, sequenced in a study of blood T cell repertoires in COVID-19. Here immunoSEQ multiplex PCR was the method, and the copy in TCRdb shows in-frame clones only, minus some. The repertoire has roughly 200,000 clones, roughly four fifths of them found once; the top ten carry roughly 4.6%. Specimen: peripheral blood. Receptors originate from a woman aged 70-85 years with active or convalescent COVID-19.

In this sample, this clone turned up a few times. The rearrangement uses TRBV19 and TRBJ1-1; D unclear. V lost 4 bases to trimming and J lost 8 bases, with 14 bases between them. Germline V gene sequence: CDR1 LNHDA, CDR2 SQIVND (reference sequence). The CDR3 length is 13 residues. The CDR3 region is CASSSMRVAEAFF. The CDR3 region has the DNA TGTGCCAGTAGTAGTATGCGGGTTGCGGAAGCTTTCTTT. Full variable domain (remainder filled in from reference TRBV19 and TRBJ1-1): DGGITQSPKYLFRKEGQNVTLSCEQNLNHDAMYWYRQDPGQGLRLIYYSQIVNDFQKGDIAEGYSVSREKKESFPLTVTSAQKNPTAFYLCASSSMRVAEAFFGQGTRLTVV.

The chain uses TRBV9 and TRBJ1-2; D remains ambiguous. This CDR3 has 13 amino acids. V gave up 1 base and J gave up 4 bases, with 8 bases separating them. Germline CDR1 is SGDLS and CDR2 is YYNGEE. CDR3 protein: CASSVFNSYGYTF. In DNA, the CDR3 is TGTGCCAGCAGCGTATTTAACAGCTATGGCTACACCTTC. Full variable domain (rest looked up from reference TRBV9 and TRBJ1-2): DSGVTQTPKHLITATGQRVTLRCSPRSGDLSVYWYQQSLDQGLQFLIQYYNGEERAKGNILERFSAQQFPDLHSELNLSSLELGDSALYFCASSVFNSYGYTFGSGTRLTVV.

This chain links TRBV28 with TRBJ1-2, with D possibly being TRBD1 (6 bases). V was shortened by 5 bases and J by 6 bases, with 19 bases between the two germline ends. The CDR3 covers 15 residues. Per germline, CDR1 MDHEN and CDR2 SYDVKM. The CDR3 DNA sequence: TGTGCCAGCAGTCCACAAAATACGGGACATAATGGCTACACCTTC. Translating gives CASSPQNTGHNGYTF.

J is TRBJ2-3 and V is TRBV29-1; TRBD2 agrees at 8 bases. The CDR3 length is 15 residues. Losses at the gene ends were 0 bases for V and 6 bases for J; bases not matched to a gene: 8. Germline lookup yields CDR1 SQVTM and CDR2 ANQGSEA. Here the CDR3 DNA reads TGCAGCGTTGAAGACCTGAGCGGGAGTGGGGATACGCAGTATTTT. Its protein product is CSVEDLSGSGDTQYF.

Worth noting for this clone: It is unclear where the CDR3 begins or ends on the DNA, so no DNA is shown, and the CDR3 is as TCRdb lists it. V gene TRBV7-3 combines with J gene TRBJ2-1; the table's D gene call, TRBD1, was not cross checked with the DNA. CDR1 is SGHTA and CDR2 is FQGTGA in the germline V gene. The CDR3 region is 18 residues in length, termini included. The chain's CDR3 is CASSLKGRDRNFGNEQFF.

The genes are TRBV3-1 (or the pseudogene TRBV3-2) and TRBJ1-3, with 7 bases matching TRBD1. The CDR3 is 14 residues long. V gave up 1 base and J gave up 4 bases; unmatched junction bases: 1. Germline V lookup: CDR1 LGHDT, CDR2 YNNKEL (reference sequence). CDR3 amino acids: CASSQAGGGNTIYF. The CDR3 nucleotides are TGTGCCAGCAGCCAAGCAGGGGGGGGAAACACCATATATTTT.

The rearrangement links TRBV6-5 to TRBJ1-6; D is unresolved. CDR1 and CDR2 (germline): MNHEY, SVGAGI. The CDR3 has 12 residues. V was trimmed by 1 base and J by 8 bases, leaving 3 bases between them. For the CDR3, the DNA is TGTGCCAGCAGTTACTTAGATTCACCCCTCCACTTT. Amino acids: CASSYLDSPLHF.

The chain has TRBV28 and TRBJ2-7; a weak D match, TRBD1 (5 bases). CDR3 length equals 15 residues. V was shortened by 2 bases and J by 5 bases, with 16 bases between the two germline ends. The germline V gene has CDR1 MDHEN and CDR2 SYDVKM. In nucleotides, the CDR3 is TGTGCCAGCAGTTTAGGTGTCAACAGGCTTAACGAGCAGTACTTC. Residues: CASSLGVNRLNEQYF.

The J gene is TRBJ1-2, the V gene TRBV19; D may be TRBD1 (6 bases). V was cut by 4 bases and J by 4 bases, with 10 bases left in between. The CDR3 is made up of 13 amino acids. Germline V gene lookup returns CDR1 LNHDA and CDR2 SQIVND (reference sequence). CDR3 amino acids: CASSTGGGYGYTF. As DNA, the CDR3 is TGTGCCAGTAGTACGGGAGGGGGCTATGGCTACACCTTC.